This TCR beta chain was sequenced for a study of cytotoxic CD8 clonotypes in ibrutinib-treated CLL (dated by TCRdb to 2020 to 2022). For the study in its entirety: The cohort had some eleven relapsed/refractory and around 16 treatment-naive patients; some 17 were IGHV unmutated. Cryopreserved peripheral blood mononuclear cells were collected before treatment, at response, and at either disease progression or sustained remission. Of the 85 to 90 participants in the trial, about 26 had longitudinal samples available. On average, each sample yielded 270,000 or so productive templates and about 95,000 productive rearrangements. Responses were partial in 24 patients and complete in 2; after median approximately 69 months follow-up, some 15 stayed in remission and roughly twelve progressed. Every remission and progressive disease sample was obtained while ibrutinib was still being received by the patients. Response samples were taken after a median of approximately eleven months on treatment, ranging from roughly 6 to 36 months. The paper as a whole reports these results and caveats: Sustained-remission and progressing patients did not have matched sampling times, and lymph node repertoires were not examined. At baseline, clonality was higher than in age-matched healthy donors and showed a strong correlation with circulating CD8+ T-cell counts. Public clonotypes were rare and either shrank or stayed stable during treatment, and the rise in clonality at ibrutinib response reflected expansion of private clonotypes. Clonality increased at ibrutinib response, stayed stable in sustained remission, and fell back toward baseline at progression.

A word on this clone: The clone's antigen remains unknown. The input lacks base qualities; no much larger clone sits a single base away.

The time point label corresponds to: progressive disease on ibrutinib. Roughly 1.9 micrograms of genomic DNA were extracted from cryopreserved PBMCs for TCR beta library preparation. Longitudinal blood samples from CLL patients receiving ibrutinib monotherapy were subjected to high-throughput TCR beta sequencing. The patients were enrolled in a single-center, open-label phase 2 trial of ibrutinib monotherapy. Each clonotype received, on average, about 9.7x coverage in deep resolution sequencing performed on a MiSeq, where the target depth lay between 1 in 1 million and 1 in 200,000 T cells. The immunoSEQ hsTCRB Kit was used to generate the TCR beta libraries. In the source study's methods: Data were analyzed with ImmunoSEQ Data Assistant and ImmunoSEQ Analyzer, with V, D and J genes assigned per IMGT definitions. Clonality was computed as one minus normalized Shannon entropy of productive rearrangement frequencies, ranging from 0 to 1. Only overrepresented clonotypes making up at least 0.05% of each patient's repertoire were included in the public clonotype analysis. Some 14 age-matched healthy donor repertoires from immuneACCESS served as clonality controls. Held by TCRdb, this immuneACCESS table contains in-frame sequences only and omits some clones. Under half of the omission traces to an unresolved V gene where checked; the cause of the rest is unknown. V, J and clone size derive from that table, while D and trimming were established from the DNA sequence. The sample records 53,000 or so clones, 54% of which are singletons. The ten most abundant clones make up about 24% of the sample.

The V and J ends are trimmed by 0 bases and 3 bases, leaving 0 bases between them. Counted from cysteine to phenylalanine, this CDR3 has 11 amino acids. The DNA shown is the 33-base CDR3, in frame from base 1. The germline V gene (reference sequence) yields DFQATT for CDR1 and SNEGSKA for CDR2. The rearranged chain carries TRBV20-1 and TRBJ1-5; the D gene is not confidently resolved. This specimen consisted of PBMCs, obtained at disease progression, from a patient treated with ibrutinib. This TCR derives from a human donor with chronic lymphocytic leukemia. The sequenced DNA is TGCAGTGCTAGAGACAATCAGCCCCAGCATTTT. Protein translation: CSARDNQPQHF.